What follows is one T cell receptor beta chain and its context. The CDR3 sequence is 16 residues long. Germline CDR1 and CDR2: LNHNV and YYDKDF (reference sequence). The germline V and J ends were trimmed by 5 bases and 4 bases, with 19 bases remaining between them. A multiplex PCR was run with 60 Vbeta primers and 13 Jbeta primers. The data were produced by immunoSEQ multiplex PCR, yet TCRdb's version contains in-frame clones alone and is incomplete. This table has approximately 130,000 clones, approximately 85% appearing once. The data belong to a study of cytomegalovirus exposure and HLA in healthy donors.

The genes are TRBV15 and TRBJ2-3, with D possibly TRBD2 on 5 matching bases. Specimen: PBMCs. This clonotype was obtained from a woman in her 30s in good health and CMV-seropositive. In nucleotides, the CDR3 is TGTGCCACCAGCCCTCGCACGGGGAATAACGCAGATACGCAGTATTTT. It translates to CATSPRTGNNADTQYF.